Following are 29 T cell receptor beta chains from one sample sequenced in a study of blood T cell repertoires in COVID-19. The data were produced by immunoSEQ multiplex PCR, yet TCRdb's version contains in-frame clones alone and is incomplete. In the table there are under 300,000 clones, 65% to 85% of which are singletons. Material for sequencing was peripheral blood. The receptors were gathered from a woman in her 40s with active or convalescent COVID-19.

The chain uses TRBV30 and TRBJ1-1, with D tentatively TRBD1 (6 bases). This CDR3 has 15 amino acids. Trimming cost V 4 bases and J 1 base, with 16 bases left between them. The germline V gene has CDR1 GTSNPN and CDR2 SVGIG (reference sequence). The CDR3 loop is CAWTGLGTSNTEAFF. In nucleotides, the CDR3 is TGTGCCTGGACCGGTCTCGGGACATCGAACACTGAAGCTTTCTTT.

The rearrangement links TRBV5-1 to TRBJ2-6, with 7 bases lining up with TRBD2. CDR1 is SGHRS, CDR2 YFSETQ, per germline. The CDR3 totals 18 residues. The junction had 6 bases not matched to a gene; V was cut back by 0 bases and J by 0 bases. The CDR3 nucleotides read TGCGCCAGCAGCTTGGGGACGGGGGGAGGCTCTGGGGCCAACGTCCTGACTTTC. Protein: CASSLGTGGGSGANVLTF.

This chain links TRBV4-1 with TRBJ2-3, with 8 bases matching TRBD1. In germline, CDR1 is MGHRA, CDR2 YSYEKL. V trimming: 0 bases; J trimming: 4 bases; junction bases outside the gene matches: 6. This CDR3 contains 16 residues. DNA of the CDR3: TGCGCCAGCAGCCAAGATCCGCCAGGGGGCCCAGATACGCAGTATTTT. Amino acid sequence: CASSQDPPGGPDTQYF.

This chain links TRBV7-2 with TRBJ2-5; the D gene is possibly TRBD1 (6 bases). The CDR3 length is 14 residues. Germline V gives CDR1 SGHTA, CDR2 FQGNSA. Trimming pared 2 bases from V and 5 bases from J, leaving 12 bases between. CDR3 sequence: CASSLYREWETQYF. The DNA for the CDR3 is TGTGCCAGCAGCTTATACAGGGAATGGGAGACCCAGTACTTC.

The chain is built from TRBV9 and TRBJ2-5; 14 bases line up with TRBD2. CDR1 and CDR2 (germline): SGDLS, YYNGEE. V trimming: 4 bases; J trimming: 0 bases; junction bases outside the gene matches: 8. The CDR3 has 18 amino acids. The CDR3 here is CASSQRLAGGPYQETQYF. As DNA, the CDR3 is TGTGCCAGCAGCCAACGACTAGCGGGGGGGCCGTACCAAGAGACCCAGTACTTC.

The chain is built from TRBV5-4 and TRBJ1-2; 8 nucleotides line up with TRBD1. Germline V gene data show CDR1 as SGHNT and CDR2 as YYREEE (reference sequence). The J segment lost 7 bases and the V segment lost 7 bases, leaving 12 bases of the junction unmatched. There are 14 residues in the CDR3. The CDR3 region is CASGDRGGVFGYTF. As DNA, the CDR3 is TGTGCCAGCGGAGACAGGGGAGGCGTTTTTGGCTACACCTTC. Looking up the rest from reference TRBV5-4 and TRBJ1-2 gives the full variable domain: ETGVTQSPTHLIKTRGQQVTLRCSSQSGHNTVSWYQQALGQGPQFIFQYYREEENGRGNFPPRFSGLQFPNYSSELNVNALELDDSALYLCASGDRGGVFGYTFGSGTRLTVV.

This rearrangement joins TRBV5-1 to TRBJ1-4; TRBD1 aligns across 10 bases. V dropped 2 bases and J dropped 0; count of bases not matched to a gene: 1. From germline, CDR1 is SGHRS and CDR2 YFSETQ. The CDR3 loop spans 16 amino acids. The CDR3, as DNA: TGCGCCAGCAGCTTTGGGACAGGGGCAACTAATGAAAAACTGTTTTTT. Protein sequence: CASSFGTGATNEKLFF.

The rearrangement joins TRBV3-1 (or the pseudogene TRBV3-2) to TRBJ2-2; 9 bases are shared with TRBD1. This CDR3 comprises 16 residues. The V gene's germline CDR1 is LGHDT and CDR2 YNNKEL (reference sequence). V trimming: 4 bases; J trimming: 4 bases; junction bases outside the gene matches: 7. DNA of the CDR3: TGTGCCAGCAGCCGCCGGACAGGGGAGGCCACCGGGGAGCTGTTTTTT. Translated: CASSRRTGEATGELFF.

CDR3 sequence (DNA): TGTGCCAGCAGCCAAGGACTAGCGGGGGGGCAGGGAGAGACCCAGTACTTC. Translation gives CASSQGLAGGQGETQYF. The gene calls are TRBV3-1 (or the pseudogene TRBV3-2) and TRBJ2-5; 14 bases map to TRBD2. Germline assignment: CDR1 LGHDT and CDR2 YNNKEL (reference sequence). The CDR3 is 17 residues long. V lost 1 base and J lost 4; bases outside the gene matches: 5.

This clone is a singleton in its sample. The V call is TRBV20-1, the J call TRBJ1-2; a possible D gene is TRBD1 (6 bases). The length of the CDR3 is 11 residues. The germline V gene has CDR1 DFQATT and CDR2 SNEGSKA (reference sequence). Trimming took off 1 base at V and 8 bases at J, with 8 bases between the two ends. This chain's CDR3 is CSARARGGYTF. CDR3 coding DNA: TGCAGTGCTAGAGCCAGGGGCGGCTACACCTTC.

The gene calls are TRBV11-2 and TRBJ2-1; 10 bases line up with TRBD1. Germline lookup yields CDR1 SGHAT and CDR2 FQNNGV. The junction had 8 bases not matched to a gene; V was cut back by 6 bases and J by 6 bases. The CDR3 covers 15 residues. In DNA form, the CDR3 reads TGTGCCAGCAGGTACGACAGGGGGCTTTTCAATGAGCAGTTCTTC. Translation: CASRYDRGLFNEQFF.

This clone was observed a handful of times. V usage is TRBV9 and J usage is TRBJ2-1; the match to TRBD2 covers 11 bases. Trimming cost V 4 bases and J 5 bases; bases outside gene matches: 2. CDR1 and CDR2 from the germline V gene are SGDLS and YYNGEE. The CDR3 covers 14 residues. The CDR3 sequence: CASSLTSGDNEQFF. CDR3 DNA sequence: TGTGCCAGCAGCCTGACTAGCGGGGACAATGAGCAGTTCTTC.

This chain links TRBV5-4 with TRBJ2-7, with TRBD1 matching 7 bases. The germline CDR1 and CDR2 sequences are SGHNT and YYREEE (reference sequence). Trimming cost V 4 bases and J 3 bases; bases outside gene matches: 10. The CDR3 consists of 15 residues. CDR3: CASSQKSAGGYEQYF. In nucleotides, the CDR3 is TGTGCCAGCAGCCAGAAGTCGGCAGGGGGCTACGAGCAGTACTTC.

This sequence joins TRBV5-5 and TRBJ1-1; D is ambiguous. Deletions cut 4 bases from V and 4 bases from J, with 11 bases between. The germline V gene encodes CDR1 SGHKS and CDR2 YYEKEE (reference sequence). This CDR3 comprises 13 residues. The CDR3 nucleotides are TGTGCCAGCAGCGCAAGTTCGGGCACTGAAGCTTTCTTT. This encodes CASSASSGTEAFF. The full variable domain, rest sourced from reference TRBV5-5 and TRBJ1-1, is DAGVTQSPTHLIKTRGQQVTLRCSPISGHKSVSWYQQVLGQGPQFIFQYYEKEERGRGNFPDRFSARQFPNYSSELNVNALLLGDSALYLCASSASSGTEAFFGQGTRLTVV.

The CDR3 nucleotides read TGTGCCAGCAGTCCCCAGCGAGGTGTCTTCCATATTTCGGGGGAGCTGTTTTTT. As protein: CASSPQRGVFHISGELFF. The J gene is TRBJ2-2, the V gene TRBV6-6; D remains unclear. This CDR3 region has 18 residues. CDR1 and CDR2 from the germline V gene are MNHNY and SVGAGI (reference sequence). Trimming took off 5 bases at V and 8 bases at J, with 27 bases between the two ends.

The V and J genes are TRBV19 and TRBJ1-4; 8 positions match TRBD1. Unmatched junction bases numbered 5, after V lost 4 bases and J lost 7 bases. The CDR3 sequence is 14 residues long. CDR1 and CDR2 (germline): LNHDA, SQIVND (reference sequence). The DNA of the CDR3 is TGTGCCAGTAGTACCGGGACAGGTCGTGAAAAACTGTTTTTT. Protein: CASSTGTGREKLFF.

This clone is a singleton in its sample. This rearrangement joins TRBV28 to TRBJ1-2; 9 bases fit TRBD1. J lost 2 bases, V lost 7 bases, and 8 bases had no gene match. Per germline, CDR1 MDHEN and CDR2 SYDVKM. There are 15 residues in the CDR3. CDR3 DNA: TGTGCCAGCAATCGTCACAGGGGGCGGAACTATGGCTACACCTTC. This gives the protein CASNRHRGRNYGYTF.

The chain uses TRBV3-1 (or the pseudogene TRBV3-2) and TRBJ1-3; TRBD1 is a possible D gene (5 bases). V lost 0 bases and J 4 bases, leaving 7 bases between the germline ends. The length of the CDR3 is 14 residues. CDR1 LGHDT and CDR2 YNNKEL come from the germline V gene (reference sequence). The CDR3 is CASSQETGGNTIYF. The CDR3 DNA reads TGTGCCAGCAGCCAAGAAACAGGCGGAAACACCATATATTTT.

V gene TRBV4-1 combines with J gene TRBJ1-2, with D possibly matching TRBD1 (6 bases). This CDR3 has 17 residues. V was shortened by 4 bases and J by 8 bases, with 26 bases between the two germline ends. CDR1 MGHRA and CDR2 YSYEKL come from the germline V gene. The CDR3 reads CASSPSPGGGQAFGYTF. CDR3 bases: TGCGCCAGCAGCCCGTCTCCTGGGGGGGGCCAGGCATTCGGCTACACCTTC.

The V call is TRBV4-2, the J call TRBJ2-2; D gene uncertain. V gave up 0 bases and J gave up 5 bases, with 7 bases separating them. Germline CDR1 LGHNA, CDR2 YNFKEQ. The CDR3 spans 14 residues. CDR3 region: CASSQEGRTGELFF. As DNA, the CDR3 is TGTGCCAGCAGCCAAGAGGGCAGGACCGGGGAGCTGTTTTTT.

The V call is TRBV5-1, the J call TRBJ2-1; no definite D call. Between the trimmed V and J ends, which lost 1 base and 7 bases, there was a span of 6 bases. The germline V gene encodes CDR1 SGHRS and CDR2 YFSETQ. The CDR3 spans 12 residues. CDR3 loop: CASSLLVNEQFF. CDR3 nucleotides: TGCGCCAGCAGCTTGCTCGTGAATGAGCAGTTCTTC.

The rearrangement links TRBV15 to TRBJ2-2; 8 nucleotides agree with TRBD2. This CDR3 region has 18 residues. Germline V gene lookup returns CDR1 LNHNV and CDR2 YYDKDF (reference sequence). With V trimmed by 0 bases and J by 4 bases, 10 bases remained unmatched. CDR3 in DNA: TGTGCCACCAGCAGAGATCAATACGGGGGGGCCGTCACCGGGGAGCTGTTTTTT. Translating gives CATSRDQYGGAVTGELFF.

The rearrangement links TRBV19 to TRBJ1-2, with a weak D call TRBD1 (5 bases). The V gene lost 11 bases and the J gene lost 3 bases, with 22 bases spanning the gap. The germline V gene has CDR1 LNHDA and CDR2 SQIVND (reference sequence). The CDR3 spans 15 residues. The CDR3 coding sequence is TGTGCCTCTAAAAAGGGATGGCAGGGTGACTATGGCTACACCTTC. Amino acid sequence: CASKKGWQGDYGYTF.

The chain recombines TRBV7-2 with TRBJ1-3, with D possibly being TRBD1 (6 bases). CDR3 length: 16 residues. The V gene lost 5 bases and the J gene lost 2 bases, with 16 bases spanning the gap. Germline CDR1 SGHTA, CDR2 FQGNSA. CDR3 bases: TGTGCCAGCAGCGAGAGCCTGACAGGCGCTGGAAACACCATATATTTT. Translated, it gives CASSESLTGAGNTIYF. Drawing the rest from reference TRBV7-2 and TRBJ1-3, the complete variable domain is GAGVSQSPSNKVTEKGKDVELRCDPISGHTALYWYRQSLGQGLEFLIYFQGNSAPDKSGLPSDRFSAERTGGSVSTLTIQRTQQEDSAVYLCASSESLTGAGNTIYFGEGSWLTVV.

This chain connects TRBV3-1 (or the pseudogene TRBV3-2) to TRBJ1-1; D remains ambiguous. The CDR3 is 14 residues long. Germline V gene sequence: CDR1 LGHDT, CDR2 YNNKEL (reference sequence). Trimming took 0 bases from V and 1 from J, leaving 6 bases between them. The CDR3 loop reads CASSQDPRNTEAFF. Written as DNA, the CDR3 is TGTGCCAGCAGCCAAGATCCGCGGAACACTGAAGCTTTCTTT.

Concerning this clone itself: The sample has other DNA sequences that encode this CDR3 too. The rearrangement joins TRBV19 to TRBJ1-5; the match to TRBD1 covers 7 bases. With V trimmed by 7 bases and J by 3 bases, 3 bases remained unmatched. Germline-derived CDR1 and CDR2 are LNHDA and SQIVND (reference sequence). This CDR3 has 13 residues. The CDR3 loop reads CASKDRDNQPQHF. CDR3 in DNA: TGTGCCAGTAAAGACAGGGACAATCAGCCCCAGCATTTT.

V is TRBV1 and J is TRBJ1-5. TRBV1 is a recognized pseudogene. This CDR3 region has 13 residues. As DNA, the CDR3 is TGCACCAGCAGCCAAGGCACTAATCAGCCCCAGCATTTT. Residues: CTSSQGTNQPQHF.

The genes are TRBV6-5 and TRBJ2-1; D is perhaps TRBD2 (7 bases). Trimming stripped 7 bases from V and 3 bases from J, with 13 bases between. CDR1 and CDR2 from the germline V gene are MNHEY and SVGAGI. The CDR3 totals 14 residues. The CDR3 is CASNQGGDYNEQFF. The CDR3 DNA reads TGTGCCAGCAACCAAGGGGGGGACTACAATGAGCAGTTCTTC.

This clone was recorded only once. This sequence joins TRBV5-1 and TRBJ2-3; TRBD2 might be the D (5 bases). The CDR3 has 14 residues. V lost 4 bases and J lost 0, with 9 bases in between. The germline V gene encodes CDR1 SGHRS and CDR2 YFSETQ. The CDR3 region has the DNA TGCGCCAGCAGCGGGGAGCCTAGCACAGATACGCAGTATTTT. Translated: CASSGEPSTDTQYF. Filled out from reference TRBV5-1 and TRBJ2-3, the complete variable domain reads KAGVTQTPRYLIKTRGQQVTLSCSPISGHRSVSWYQQTPGQGLQFLFEYFSETQRNKGNFPGRFSGRQFSNSRSEMNVSTLELGDSALYLCASSGEPSTDTQYFGPGTRLTVL.